One and the same sample provided the 17 T cell receptor beta chains below, sequenced in a study of T cell responses to AZD1222 COVID-19 vaccine. Measured with immunoSEQ multiplex PCR; TCRdb has only the in-frame clones, and not every one. The table lists fewer than 150,000 clones, about nine tenths of them singletons. The material was peripheral blood, obtained on day 0 of AZD1222 vaccination. These receptors were obtained from an adult in good health.

For the CDR3, the DNA is TGTGCCAGCAGCCAAGTGAAGGGTTCCTACGAGCAGTACTTC. Translating gives CASSQVKGSYEQYF. The V and J genes are TRBV3-1 (or the pseudogene TRBV3-2) and TRBJ2-7; no definite D call. With 1 base removed from V and 1 base from J, the gap between germline ends came to 8 bases. The CDR3 contains 14 residues. Germline V gene data show CDR1 as LGHDT and CDR2 as YNNKEL (reference sequence).

This chain links TRBV11-2 with TRBJ2-3; 7 bases map to TRBD2. CDR3 length equals 16 residues. The junction had 10 bases not matched to a gene; V was cut back by 5 bases and J by 2 bases. Germline V gene lookup returns CDR1 SGHAT and CDR2 FQNNGV. The CDR3 here is CASSPNHRGVTDTQYF. The CDR3 region has the DNA TGTGCCAGCAGCCCAAACCACCGGGGGGTCACAGATACGCAGTATTTT.

This clone occurred a few times. This sequence joins TRBV18 and TRBJ2-7; 7 bases agree with TRBD1. Germline V CDR1 and CDR2: KGHSH, LQKENI. With 6 bases clipped from V and 1 base from J, the junction kept 9 bases outside the gene matches. The CDR3 is 15 amino acids. The DNA for the CDR3 is TGTGCCAGCTCCTTAGGGGCAGGGGGTTCCTACGAGCAGTACTTC. Translated, it gives CASSLGAGGSYEQYF. The full variable domain, its missing parts supplied by reference TRBV18 and TRBJ2-7, is NAGVMQNPRHLVRRRGQEARLRCSPMKGHSHVYWYRQLPEEGLKFMVYLQKENIIDESGMPKERFSAEFPKEGPSILRIQQVVRGDSAAYFCASSLGAGGSYEQYFGPGTRLTVT.

The chain is built from TRBV11-2 and TRBJ1-1, with D possibly being TRBD1 (5 bases). Per germline, CDR1 SGHAT and CDR2 FQNNGV. The V end lost 1 base, the J end lost 2 bases, and 20 bases lay between the germline ends. The CDR3 extends over 18 amino acids. Here the CDR3 reads CASSLAFRTKDSNTEAFF. Here the CDR3 DNA reads TGTGCCAGCAGCTTAGCTTTCAGGACAAAGGATTCCAACACTGAAGCTTTCTTT. Full variable domain (outside the CDR3, taken from reference TRBV11-2 and TRBJ1-1): EAGVAQSPRYKIIEKRQSVAFWCNPISGHATLYWYQQILGQGPKLLIQFQNNGVVDDSQLPKDRFSAERLKGVDSTLKIQPAKLEDSAVYLCASSLAFRTKDSNTEAFFGQGTRLTVV.

The chain carries TRBV2 and TRBJ2-5; D is uncertain. Between the trimmed V and J ends, which lost 10 bases and 5 bases, there was a span of 17 bases. This CDR3 comprises 13 residues. CDR1 SNHLY and CDR2 FYNNEI come from the germline V gene. Here the CDR3 reads CATRGGVWETQYF. The CDR3 DNA reads as TGTGCCACCCGAGGTGGGGTTTGGGAGACCCAGTACTTC.

The V and J genes are TRBV4-2 and TRBJ2-6; D is uncertain. The length of the CDR3 is 16 residues. The germline V gene encodes CDR1 LGHNA and CDR2 YNFKEQ. The ends were cut back, 0 bases at V and 0 bases at J, with 6 bases in the middle. The CDR3 sequence: CASSQDKGSGANVLTF. CDR3 nucleotides: TGTGCCAGCAGCCAAGATAAGGGCTCTGGGGCCAACGTCCTGACTTTC.

The rearrangement links TRBV5-1 to TRBJ1-1; D not certain. V was shortened by 6 bases and J by 0 bases, with 15 bases between the two germline ends. The CDR3 loop spans 15 amino acids. Germline loops: CDR1 SGHRS, CDR2 YFSETQ. CDR3 protein: CASNLFAGLNTEAFF. CDR3 nucleotides: TGCGCCAGCAATTTGTTCGCAGGTTTGAACACTGAAGCTTTCTTT.

DNA of the CDR3: TGTGCCAGCAGCCAAGAAGCGGGGGGAAACACAGATACGCAGTATTTT. Its translation: CASSQEAGGNTDTQYF. The chain couples TRBV4-2 to TRBJ2-3; 9 bases fit TRBD2. CDR1 and CDR2 (germline): LGHNA, YNFKEQ. The ends lost 0 bases at V and 2 bases at J; junction bases unmatched: 3. The CDR3 contains 16 residues.

V and J are TRBV4-1 and TRBJ1-2, with a possible D match to TRBD1 (6 bases). The CDR3 is 14 amino acids. Trimming shortened V by 4 bases and J by 4 bases, and 13 bases separated the two germline ends. Germline loops: CDR1 MGHRA, CDR2 YSYEKL. The CDR3 DNA reads as TGCGCCAGCAGCCGAACAATGGGGGCCTATGGCTACACCTTC. It codes for CASSRTMGAYGYTF.

The rearrangement uses TRBV3-1 (or the pseudogene TRBV3-2) and TRBJ1-5; no clear D gene. Germline V gene sequence: CDR1 LGHDT, CDR2 YNNKEL (reference sequence). The CDR3 is made up of 14 amino acids. V dropped 5 bases and J dropped 0 bases, with 8 bases sitting between them. The chain's CDR3 is CASSTELSNQPQHF. CDR3 coding DNA: TGTGCCAGCAGCACAGAACTTAGCAATCAGCCCCAGCATTTT.

This chain links TRBV27 with TRBJ2-1; 11 positions agree with TRBD1. V was pared by 3 bases and J by 3 bases, with 10 bases of the junction left unmatched. Per the germline V gene, CDR1 is MNHEY and CDR2 is SMNVEV (reference sequence). There are 18 residues in the CDR3. In DNA form, the CDR3 reads TGTGCCAGCAGTTTTTCTCCCGGAGGGACAGGGGGCTACAATGAGCAGTTCTTC. Protein: CASSFSPGGTGGYNEQFF.

V is TRBV3-1 (or the pseudogene TRBV3-2) and J is TRBJ1-2; 7 nucleotides match TRBD1. V was pared by 2 bases and J by 3 bases, with 6 bases of the junction left unmatched. CDR1 and CDR2 (germline): LGHDT, YNNKEL (reference sequence). CDR3 size: 15 residues. The CDR3 loop is CASSQLPGGDYGYTF. CDR3 bases: TGTGCCAGCAGCCAACTTCCAGGGGGGGACTATGGCTACACCTTC.

The J gene is TRBJ2-7, the V gene TRBV11-2, with D uncertain. CDR3 size: 14 residues. The V and J ends lost 3 bases and 2 bases respectively, with 11 bases between them. From germline, CDR1 is SGHAT and CDR2 FQNNGV. CDR3 in DNA: TGTGCCAGCAGCTTTCGGAGAGGACCCTACGAGCAGTACTTC. Translating gives CASSFRRGPYEQYF.

This clone was counted a few times. The gene calls are TRBV30 and TRBJ2-7; D is tentatively TRBD1 or TRBD2 (6 bases each). In germline, CDR1 is GTSNPN, CDR2 SVGIG (reference sequence). V shed 3 bases and J shed 6 bases, with 15 bases lying between them. This CDR3 spans 13 amino acids. CDR3 loop: CAWRPRGAVEQYF. In DNA form, the CDR3 reads TGTGCCTGGAGACCAAGGGGGGCAGTCGAGCAGTACTTC.

This clone was detected only a few times. J is TRBJ1-1 and V is TRBV15; 8 bases are a match to TRBD1. CDR1 and CDR2 (germline): LNHNV, YYDKDF (reference sequence). This CDR3 comprises 17 residues. With V trimmed by 1 base and J by 6 bases, 13 bases remained unmatched. The CDR3 DNA reads as TGTGCCACCAGCAGAGTAACTCACAGGGGGAAGGGCTCTGAAGCTTTCTTT. As protein: CATSRVTHRGKGSEAFF.

This clone was seen only once. The chain carries TRBV6-7 and TRBJ1-5; 9 nucleotides agree with TRBD1. TRBV6-7 is sorted into the ORF group, with uncertain function. The length of the CDR3 is 15 residues. J was trimmed by 7 bases and V by 4 bases; bases with no gene match: 8. The CDR3 coding sequence is TGTGCCAGCAGTTTGAACAGGGGGCGCATCCAGCCCCAGCATTTT. Translating gives CASSLNRGRIQPQHF.

The V and J genes are TRBV6-5 and TRBJ1-2; D remains ambiguous. Germline lookup yields CDR1 MNHEY and CDR2 SVGAGI. CDR3 length: 15 residues. V was trimmed by 0 bases and J by 4 bases, leaving 12 bases between them. CDR3 DNA: TGTGCCAGCAGTTACTCCCAGGTGGACTCCTATGGCTACACCTTC. Residues: CASSYSQVDSYGYTF.